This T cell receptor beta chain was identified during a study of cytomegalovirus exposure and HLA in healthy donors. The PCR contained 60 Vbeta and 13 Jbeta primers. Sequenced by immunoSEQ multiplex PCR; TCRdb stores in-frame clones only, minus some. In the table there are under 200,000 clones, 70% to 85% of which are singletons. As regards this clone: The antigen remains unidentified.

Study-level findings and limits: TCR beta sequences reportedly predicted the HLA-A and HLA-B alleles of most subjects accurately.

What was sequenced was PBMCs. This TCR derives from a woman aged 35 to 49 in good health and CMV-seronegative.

CDR3 coding DNA: TGCGCCAGCAGCCAAGTCGGAGGGATGAAGTACACCGGGGAGCTGTTTTTT. It is translated as CASSQVGGMKYTGELFF. The gene calls are TRBV4-1 and TRBJ2-2; tentatively, D is TRBD2 (6 bases). V lost 1 base and J lost 3, with 15 bases in between. There are 17 residues in the CDR3. Looked up from germline, CDR1 is MGHRA and CDR2 is YSYEKL.